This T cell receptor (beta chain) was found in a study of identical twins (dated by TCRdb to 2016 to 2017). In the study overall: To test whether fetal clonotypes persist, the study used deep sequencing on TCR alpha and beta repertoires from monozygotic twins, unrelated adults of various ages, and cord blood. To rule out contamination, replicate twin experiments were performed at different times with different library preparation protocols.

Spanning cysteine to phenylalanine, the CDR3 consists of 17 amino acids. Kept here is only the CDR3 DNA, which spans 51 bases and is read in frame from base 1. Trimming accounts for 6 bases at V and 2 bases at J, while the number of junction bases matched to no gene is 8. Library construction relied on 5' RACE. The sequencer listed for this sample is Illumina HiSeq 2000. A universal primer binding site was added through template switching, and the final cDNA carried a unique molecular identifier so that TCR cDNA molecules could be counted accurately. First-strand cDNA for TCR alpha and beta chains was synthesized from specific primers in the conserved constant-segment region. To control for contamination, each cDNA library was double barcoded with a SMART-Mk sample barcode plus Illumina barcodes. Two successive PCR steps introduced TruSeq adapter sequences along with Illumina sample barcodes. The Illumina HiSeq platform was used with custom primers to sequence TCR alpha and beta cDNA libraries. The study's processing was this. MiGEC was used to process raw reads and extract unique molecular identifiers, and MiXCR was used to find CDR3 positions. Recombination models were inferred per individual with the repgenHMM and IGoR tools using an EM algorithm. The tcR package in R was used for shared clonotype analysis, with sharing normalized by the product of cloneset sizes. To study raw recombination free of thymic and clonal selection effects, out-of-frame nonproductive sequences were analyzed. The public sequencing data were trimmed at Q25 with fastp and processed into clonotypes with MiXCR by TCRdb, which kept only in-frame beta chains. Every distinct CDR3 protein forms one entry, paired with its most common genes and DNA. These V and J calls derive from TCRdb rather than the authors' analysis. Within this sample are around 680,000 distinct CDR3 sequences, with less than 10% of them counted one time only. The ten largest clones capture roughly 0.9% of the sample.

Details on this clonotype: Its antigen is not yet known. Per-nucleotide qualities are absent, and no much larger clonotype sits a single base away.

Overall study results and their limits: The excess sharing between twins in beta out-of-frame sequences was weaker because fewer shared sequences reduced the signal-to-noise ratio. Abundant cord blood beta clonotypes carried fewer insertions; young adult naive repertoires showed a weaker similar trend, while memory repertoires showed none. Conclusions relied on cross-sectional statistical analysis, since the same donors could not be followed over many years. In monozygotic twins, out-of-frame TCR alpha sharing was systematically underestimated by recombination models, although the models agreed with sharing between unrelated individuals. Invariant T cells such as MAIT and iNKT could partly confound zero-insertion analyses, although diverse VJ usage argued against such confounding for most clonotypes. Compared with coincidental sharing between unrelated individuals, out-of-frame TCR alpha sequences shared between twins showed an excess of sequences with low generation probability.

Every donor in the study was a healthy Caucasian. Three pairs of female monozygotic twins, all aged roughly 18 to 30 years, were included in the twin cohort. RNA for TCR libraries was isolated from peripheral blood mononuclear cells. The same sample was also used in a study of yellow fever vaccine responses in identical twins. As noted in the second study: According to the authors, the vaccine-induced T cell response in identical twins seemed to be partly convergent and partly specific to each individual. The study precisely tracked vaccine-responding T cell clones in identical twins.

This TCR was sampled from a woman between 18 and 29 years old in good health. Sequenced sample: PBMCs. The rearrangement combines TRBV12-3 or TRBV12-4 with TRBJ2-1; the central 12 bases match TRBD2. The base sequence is TGTGCCAGCAGCCCACCACTAGCGGGAGGACCCTACAATGAGCAGTTCTTC. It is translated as CASSPPLAGGPYNEQFF.